This T cell receptor (beta chain) is from a study of monozygotic twins with inflammatory bowel disease. Per germline, CDR1 KGHSH and CDR2 LQKENI. There are 15 residues in the CDR3. TCRdb reprocessed the 5' RACE reads, keeping one entry per CDR3 protein, no DNA. The sample has about 380,000 distinct CDR3 sequences. The chain recombines TRBV18 with TRBJ2-7; the TRBD1 assignment by TCRdb is unverifiable without DNA. The specimen sequenced was blood. This clonotype was sampled from a human donor with ulcerative colitis or Crohn's disease, or a healthy co-twin of an affected twin (not recorded which). CDR3 in amino acids: CASSPPSDRGYEQYF.